This TCR beta chain appears in the sequencing data of a study of Ad26.COV2.S vaccination and SARS-CoV-2 variants. Study information: Into the muscle, Ad26.COV2.S was dosed once or twice, 56 days apart.

Generated by immunoSEQ multiplex PCR, the TCRdb table keeps only in-frame clones and is missing some. In the table there are about 250,000 clones, approximately 89% of which are singletons. Regarding treatment: 15 to 20 received Ad26.COV2.S at low or high dose, single or two shots; several received placebo; per-sample allocation not given. Day 63 following the first vaccine or placebo injection was when the samples were taken. Of note for this clone: What it recognizes is unknown.

The CDR3 extends over 15 amino acids. Germline V gene sequence: CDR1 LNHDA, CDR2 SQIVND (reference sequence). V lost 6 bases to trimming and J lost 1 base, with 15 bases between them. Study findings and constraints: Spike-specific TCR breadth ran higher among vaccine recipients than placebo recipients. Breadth and depth estimates from TCRs may understate total T cell responses.

The receptor was isolated from a person between 18 and 60 years old who received the Ad26.COV2.S COVID-19 vaccine or a placebo. This chain connects TRBV19 to TRBJ1-1; the D is unclear. Specimen: peripheral blood, collected in a trial of Ad26.COV2.S vaccine versus placebo. CDR3 protein: CASSPMRTSNTEAFF. The DNA for the CDR3 is TGTGCCAGTAGCCCAATGAGGACCTCGAACACTGAAGCTTTCTTT.